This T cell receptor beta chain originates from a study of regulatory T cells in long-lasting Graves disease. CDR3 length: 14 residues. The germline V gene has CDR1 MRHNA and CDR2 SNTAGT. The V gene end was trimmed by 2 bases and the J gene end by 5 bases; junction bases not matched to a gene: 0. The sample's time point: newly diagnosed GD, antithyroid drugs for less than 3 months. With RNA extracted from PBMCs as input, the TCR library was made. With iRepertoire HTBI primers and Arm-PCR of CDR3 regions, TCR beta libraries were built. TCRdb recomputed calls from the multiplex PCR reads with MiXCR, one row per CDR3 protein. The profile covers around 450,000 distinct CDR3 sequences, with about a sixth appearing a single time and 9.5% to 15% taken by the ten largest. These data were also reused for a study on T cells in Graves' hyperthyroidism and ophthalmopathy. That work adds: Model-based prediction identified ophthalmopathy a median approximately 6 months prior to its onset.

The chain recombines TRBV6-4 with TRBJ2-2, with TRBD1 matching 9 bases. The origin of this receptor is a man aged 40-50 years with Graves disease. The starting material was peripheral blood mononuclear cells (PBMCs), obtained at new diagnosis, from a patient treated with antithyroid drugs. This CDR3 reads CASSDGTGTGELFF. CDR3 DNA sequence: TGTGCCAGCAGTGACGGGACAGGGACCGGGGAGCTGTTTTTT.